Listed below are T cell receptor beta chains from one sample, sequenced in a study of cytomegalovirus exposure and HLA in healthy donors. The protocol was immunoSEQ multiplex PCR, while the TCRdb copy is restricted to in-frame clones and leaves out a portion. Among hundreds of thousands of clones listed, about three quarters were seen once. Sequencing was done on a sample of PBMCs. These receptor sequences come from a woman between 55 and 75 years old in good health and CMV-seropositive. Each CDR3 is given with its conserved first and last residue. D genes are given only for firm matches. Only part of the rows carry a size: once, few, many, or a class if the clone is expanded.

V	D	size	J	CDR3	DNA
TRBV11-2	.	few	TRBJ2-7	CASSLVQGIYEQYF	TGTGCCAGCAGCTTAGTTCAGGGGATCTACGAGCAGTACTTC
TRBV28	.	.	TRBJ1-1	CASSPQDGEAFF	TGTGCCAGCAGTCCACAGGACGGTGAAGCTTTCTTT
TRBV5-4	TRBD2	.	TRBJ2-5	CASSPSGLQETQYF	TGTGCCAGCAGCCCTAGCGGGCTACAAGAGACCCAGTACTTC
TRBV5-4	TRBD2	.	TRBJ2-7	CASSSGTSGHYEQYF	TGTGCCAGCAGCTCTGGGACTAGCGGGCACTACGAGCAGTACTTC
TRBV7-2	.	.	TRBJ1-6	CASSRSWDTNSPLHF	TGTGCCAGCAGCCGCTCGTGGGACACGAATTCACCCCTCCACTTT
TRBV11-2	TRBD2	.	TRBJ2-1	CASSSQGAGGPVQFF	TGTGCCAGCAGCTCCCAAGGGGCGGGAGGACCGGTGCAGTTCTTC
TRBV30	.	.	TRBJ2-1	CAWINTGRGEFF	TGTGCCTGGATAAATACCGGGAGAGGAGAGTTCTTC
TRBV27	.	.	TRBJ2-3	CASSFHLSDTQYF	TGTGCCAGCAGTTTCCACTTGTCGGATACGCAGTATTTT
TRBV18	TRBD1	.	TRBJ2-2	CASSDRVLSTGELFF	TGTGCCAGCTCAGACAGGGTGCTATCCACCGGGGAGCTGTTTTTT
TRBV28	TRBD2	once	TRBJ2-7	CASTLYPWSGGEQYF	TGTGCCAGCACTCTATATCCCTGGAGCGGGGGGGAGCAATACTTC
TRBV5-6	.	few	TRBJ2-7	CASSLWGGNEQYF	TGTGCCAGCAGCTTGTGGGGGGGCAACGAGCAGTACTTC
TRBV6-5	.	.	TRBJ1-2	CASSYSRTGGGYTF	TGTGCCAGCAGTTACTCCAGGACTGGAGGGGGCTACACCTTC
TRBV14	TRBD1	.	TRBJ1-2	CASSARTGANYGYTF	TGTGCCAGCAGCGCCCGGACAGGGGCCAACTATGGCTACACCTTC
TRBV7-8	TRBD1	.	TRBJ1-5	CASSLAGQVNQPQHF	TGTGCCAGCAGCTTAGCGGGACAGGTCAATCAGCCCCAGCATTTT
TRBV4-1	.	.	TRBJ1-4	CASSRGQVRNEKLFF	TGCGCCAGCAGCCGAGGACAAGTGAGAAATGAAAAACTGTTTTTT
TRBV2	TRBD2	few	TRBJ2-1	CASTSDRLAGNNEQFF	TGTGCCAGCACCTCCGACCGACTAGCGGGAAACAATGAGCAGTTCTTC
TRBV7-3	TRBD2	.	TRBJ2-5	CASSLLGLAGETQYF	TGTGCCAGCAGCCTCCTAGGACTAGCCGGGGAGACCCAGTACTTC
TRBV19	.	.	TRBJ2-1	CASRGQSSSYNEQFF	TGTGCCAGTAGAGGACAGAGCAGCTCCTACAATGAGCAGTTCTTC
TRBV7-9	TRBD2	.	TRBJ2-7	CASSSGLAGGEQYF	TGTGCCAGCAGCTCGGGACTAGCAGGTGGCGAGCAGTACTTC
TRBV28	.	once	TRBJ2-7	CASSSGQIPREQYF	TGTGCCAGCAGCTCCGGACAGATCCCTCGAGAGCAGTACTTC
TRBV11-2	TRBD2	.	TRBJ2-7	CASSSLAGVQYF	TGTGCCAGCAGCTCCCTAGCGGGAGTTCAGTACTTC
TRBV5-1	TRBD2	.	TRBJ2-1	CASTGLADYNEQFF	TGCGCCAGCACGGGACTAGCGGACTACAATGAGCAGTTCTTC
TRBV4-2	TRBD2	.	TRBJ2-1	CASSQERTAGGTYNEQFF	TGTGCCAGCAGCCAAGAGAGGACAGCGGGAGGGACCTACAATGAGCAGTTCTTC
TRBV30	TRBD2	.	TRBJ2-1	CAWSVGTSGNNEQFF	TGTGCCTGGAGTGTAGGGACTAGCGGGAACAATGAGCAGTTCTTC
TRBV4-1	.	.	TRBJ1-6	CASSQNPNLNRLSYNSPLHF	TGCGCCAGCAGCCAGAATCCGAACTTAAACCGTCTCTCCTATAATTCACCCCTTCACTTT
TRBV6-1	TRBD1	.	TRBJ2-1	CASSEYRGSYNEQFF	TGTGCCAGCAGTGAGTACAGGGGTTCCTACAATGAGCAGTTCTTC
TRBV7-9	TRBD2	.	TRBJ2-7	CSSSPGLDLYF	TGTTCCAGCAGCCCTGGACTAGATCTGTACTTC
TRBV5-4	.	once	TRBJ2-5	CASSRDFKETQYF	TGTGCCAGCAGCCGGGACTTTAAAGAGACCCAGTACTTC
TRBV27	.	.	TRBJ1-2	CASSLTGPNYGYTF	TGTGCCAGCAGTTTAACAGGGCCCAACTATGGCTACACCTTC
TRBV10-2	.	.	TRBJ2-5	CATREYQETQYF	TGCGCAACACGGGAGTACCAAGAGACCCAGTACTTC
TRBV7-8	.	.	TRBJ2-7	CASSSLGSSYEQYF	TGTGCCAGCAGCTCCTTGGGCAGCTCCTACGAGCAGTACTTC
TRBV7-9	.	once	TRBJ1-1	CSSSRILTGNTEAFF	TGTTCCAGCAGCCGAATATTGACAGGGAACACTGAAGCTTTCTTT
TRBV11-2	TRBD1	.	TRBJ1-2	CASSSEGAGGYTF	TGTGCCAGCAGCTCGGAGGGGGCGGGTGGCTACACCTTC
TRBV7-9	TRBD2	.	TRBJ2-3	CASSQSSGSGTDTQYF	TGTGCCAGCAGCCAATCTAGCGGGAGTGGTACAGATACGCAGTATTTT
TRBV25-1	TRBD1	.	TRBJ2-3	CASSRTGGADTQYF	TGTGCCAGCAGCAGGACAGGGGGAGCAGATACGCAGTATTTT
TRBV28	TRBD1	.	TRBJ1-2	CASSFQGAQGHGYTF	TGTGCCAGCAGTTTCCAGGGGGCGCAAGGTCATGGCTACACCTTC
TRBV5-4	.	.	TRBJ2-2	CASSQTGGSTGELFF	TGTGCCAGCAGCCAGACGGGGGGCAGCACCGGGGAGCTGTTTTTT
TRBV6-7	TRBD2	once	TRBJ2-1	CASSYPGLAGGPHPRFNEQFF	TGTGCCAGCAGTTACCCTGGACTAGCGGGGGGCCCCCATCCGAGGTTCAATGAGCAGTTCTTC
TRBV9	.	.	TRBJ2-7	CASSGGGDRGYEQYF	TGTGCCAGCAGCGGGGGGGGAGACAGGGGCTACGAGCAGTACTTC
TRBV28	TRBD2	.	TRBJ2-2	CASSLRSSGGPNTGELFF	TGTGCCAGCAGTTTAAGATCCAGCGGGGGGCCGAACACCGGGGAGCTGTTTTTT
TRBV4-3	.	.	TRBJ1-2	CASSQGFARDPTGGYTF	TGCGCCAGCAGCCAAGGATTCGCCAGAGACCCAACGGGAGGCTACACCTTC
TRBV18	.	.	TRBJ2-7	CASSPPGTTYEQYF	TGTGCCAGCTCACCACCGGGCACAACCTACGAGCAGTACTTC
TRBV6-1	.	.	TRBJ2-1	CASSELDYYNEQFF	TGTGCCAGCAGTGAATTGGACTACTACAATGAGCAGTTCTTC
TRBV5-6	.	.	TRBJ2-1	CASSIENEQFF	TGTGCCAGCAGCATAGAGAATGAGCAGTTCTTC
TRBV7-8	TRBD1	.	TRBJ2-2	CASSSSGTGYPGELFF	TGTGCCAGCAGCTCATCCGGGACAGGGTACCCCGGGGAGCTGTTTTTT
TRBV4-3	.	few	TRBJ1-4	CASSQDKTNEKLFF	TGCGCCAGCAGCCAGGACAAAACTAATGAAAAACTGTTTTTT
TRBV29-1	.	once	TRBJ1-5	CSVVKGNGNQPQHF	TGCAGCGTTGTTAAGGGGAACGGCAATCAGCCCCAGCATTTT
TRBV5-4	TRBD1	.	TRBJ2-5	CASSLGQGHETQYF	TGTGCCAGCAGCCTGGGACAGGGCCATGAGACCCAGTACTTC
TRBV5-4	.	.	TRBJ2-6	CASSIGTYGANVLTF	TGTGCCAGCAGCATCGGGACATACGGGGCCAACGTCCTGACTTTC
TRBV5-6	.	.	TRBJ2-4	CASSLWDAGDIQYF	TGTGCCAGCAGCTTGTGGGATGCAGGGGACATTCAGTACTTC
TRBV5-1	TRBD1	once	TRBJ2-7	CASSQWWDRGGEQYF	TGCGCCAGCAGCCAGTGGTGGGACAGGGGCGGTGAGCAGTACTTC
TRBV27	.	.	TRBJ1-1	CASRRRDIVNTEAFF	TGTGCCAGCCGTCGCAGGGATATAGTGAACACTGAAGCTTTCTTT
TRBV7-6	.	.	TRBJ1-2	CASSFITDSLYGYTF	TGTGCCAGCAGCTTCATAACGGACAGCCTCTATGGCTACACCTTC
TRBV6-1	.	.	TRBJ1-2	CASSDRNYGYTF	TGTGCCAGCAGTGACAGGAACTATGGCTACACCTTC
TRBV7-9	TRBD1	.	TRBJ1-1	CASSPVQGAGEAFF	TGTGCCAGCAGCCCGGTGCAGGGGGCAGGTGAAGCTTTCTTT